The text below deals with one TCR beta chain. Clones were sequenced by immunoSEQ multiplex PCR, and TCRdb holds only the in-frame ones, with some missing. The sample has roughly 70,000 clones; approximately 90% are singletons. The sample originates from a study of technical replicates of blood from a few donors. Germline V gene lookup returns CDR1 KGHSH and CDR2 LQKENI. There are 13 residues in the CDR3. The V and J ends lost 5 bases and 0 bases respectively, with 7 bases between them. The sequencing sample was made of PBMCs. The sequence came from a human donor in good health. Some clones in this sample may be carry-over from other donors' samples. The chain uses TRBV18 and TRBJ2-5, with D perhaps matching TRBD2 (5 bases). The CDR3 DNA is TGTGCCAGCTCAGGCGGGTACCAAGAGACCCAGTACTTC. Protein sequence: CASSGGYQETQYF.